Listed below are T cell receptor beta chains from one sample, sequenced in a study of T cell responses to AZD1222 COVID-19 vaccine. Here immunoSEQ multiplex PCR was the method, and the copy in TCRdb shows in-frame clones only, minus some. Seen here are about 200,000 clones, over 85% observed once, and the top ten hold about 1%. The specimen was peripheral blood, collected 28 days after the second AZD1222 dose. These receptors were obtained from an adult who received the AZD1222 COVID-19 vaccine. The CDR3 runs from the conserved cysteine through the conserved F or W. A D gene is named only where the DNA matches it firmly. A row's size may be missing; if present it is once, few, many or a size class.

CDR3 DNA,CDR3 protein,clone size,V gene,D gene,J gene
TGTGCCACCACAATCCAACGTCAGCTGGGCGACACTGAAGCTTTCTTT,CATTIQRQLGDTEAFF,NA,TRBV10-3,NA,TRBJ1-1
TGTGCCAGCAGCGTGTTAGGAGGGGGCGCGAACACTGAAGCTTTCTTT,CASSVLGGGANTEAFF,NA,TRBV9,TRBD1,TRBJ1-1
TGTGCCATCAACGGCGGGGCAGCGCAATCAAATGGCTACACCTTC,CAINGGAAQSNGYTF,few,TRBV10-3,NA,TRBJ1-2
TGTGCCAGCAGCAGGGAATATTCTGGAAACACCATATATTTT,CASSREYSGNTIYF,NA,TRBV7-2,NA,TRBJ1-3
TGTGCCAGCAGTGTTCCCCCGGGATATGGCTACACCTTC,CASSVPPGYGYTF,NA,TRBV28,NA,TRBJ1-2
TGTGCCAGCAGTTTACTGGGGCGACTGGGGAGACAGCCCCAGCATTTT,CASSLLGRLGRQPQHF,NA,TRBV28,NA,TRBJ1-5
TGTGCCAGCAGTTCCCACAATGAGCAGTTCTTC,CASSSHNEQFF,NA,TRBV6-2/TRBV6-3,NA,TRBJ2-1
TGTGCCAGCTCACCGAGGGGACAGGCGAACACCGGGGAGCTGTTTTTT,CASSPRGQANTGELFF,NA,TRBV18,TRBD1,TRBJ2-2
TGTGCCAGCAGTTACGACAGGGGTGAGCAGTACTTC,CASSYDRGEQYF,once,TRBV6-2/TRBV6-3,TRBD1,TRBJ2-7
TGTGCCAGTTGGACTGAGAGCTCTGGAAACACCATATATTTT,CASWTESSGNTIYF,NA,TRBV19,NA,TRBJ1-3
TGTGCCAGTACCCTTTCCCCGGGACAGGGTAGGCCCCAGCATTTT,CASTLSPGQGRPQHF,NA,TRBV19,TRBD1,TRBJ1-5
TGTGCCAGCAGTAGGACAGGGTCTAATTCACCCCTCCACTTT,CASSRTGSNSPLHF,once,TRBV6-2/TRBV6-3,TRBD1,TRBJ1-6
TGCGCCAGCAGCTTGGACTTCCCAGGGTCCGGCTACACCTTC,CASSLDFPGSGYTF,once,TRBV5-1,NA,TRBJ1-2
TGTGCCAGTAGTACCAAATTGATAAGCTCCTATAATTCACCCCTCCACTTT,CASSTKLISSYNSPLHF,once,TRBV19,NA,TRBJ1-6
TGTGCCAGCAGCTTAGGAGGCAAAAACGAGCAGTACTTC,CASSLGGKNEQYF,NA,TRBV11-2,NA,TRBJ2-7
TGCGCCAGCAGCTTGGTTGCGACAGGGGTTAATTCACCCCTCCACTTT,CASSLVATGVNSPLHF,NA,TRBV5-1,TRBD1,TRBJ1-6
TGTGCCTCGGGACAGGGTGGAAACACCATATATTTT,CASGQGGNTIYF,NA,TRBV5-4,TRBD1,TRBJ1-3
TGTGCCAGCAGTTTAAGGGCGAGCGGGAATTCACCCCTCCACTTT,CASSLRASGNSPLHF,NA,TRBV27,NA,TRBJ1-6
TGTGCCAGCAGCTTCGTGGAGCTGTTTTTT,CASSFVELFF,NA,TRBV7-9,NA,TRBJ2-2
TGTGCCAGCAGTGGCCAGAACTATGGCTACACCTTC,CASSGQNYGYTF,NA,TRBV2,NA,TRBJ1-2
TGTGCCAGCAGTTACGAACAGGGGGCAAGGACTGAAGCTTTCTTT,CASSYEQGARTEAFF,NA,TRBV6-5,TRBD1,TRBJ1-1
TGTGCCAGCAGCTTAGAGGCGGGCGGCTACACCTTC,CASSLEAGGYTF,few,TRBV7-2,NA,TRBJ1-2
TGTGCCAGCAGCCAAGGGGCAGGGAAGCCCTATGGCTACACCTTC,CASSQGAGKPYGYTF,NA,TRBV14,NA,TRBJ1-2
TGCGCCAGCAGCCAAGTAGGGGACAGAGCCTACGAGCAGTACTTC,CASSQVGDRAYEQYF,NA,TRBV4-3,TRBD1,TRBJ2-7
TGTGCCAGCAGCTCCGCCCTCCGGGACAGGGCCTACAATGAGCAGTTCTTC,CASSSALRDRAYNEQFF,NA,TRBV7-6,TRBD1,TRBJ2-1
TGTGCCAGCAGTCAAGGTGGAGAGACCCAGTACTTC,CASSQGGETQYF,NA,TRBV28,NA,TRBJ2-5
TGTGCCAGCTCACCCTATCCCGGGACTTCGAGCTCTGGAAACACCATATATTTT,CASSPYPGTSSSGNTIYF,NA,TRBV18,NA,TRBJ1-3
TGTGCCAGTAGCTCACAGGGGCTCGAGCATCAGCCCCAGCATTTT,CASSSQGLEHQPQHF,once,TRBV19,TRBD1,TRBJ1-5
TGTGCCAGCAGTGAAAGGGGTGGGGCCACCCGGATTGTGGGCTACACCTTC,CASSERGGATRIVGYTF,few,TRBV6-1,NA,TRBJ1-2
TGTGCCAGCAGTTACGCCCGAAGGGGGAGGCATTCACCCCTCCACTTT,CASSYARRGRHSPLHF,NA,TRBV6-5,NA,TRBJ1-6
TGCGCCAGCAGCCAAGGGAGAAGGACGCCCGGGGAGCTGTTTTTT,CASSQGRRTPGELFF,NA,TRBV4-3,NA,TRBJ2-2
TGTGCCAGCAGCTTAGAGACCTATAATTCACCCCTCCACTTT,CASSLETYNSPLHF,NA,TRBV7-9,NA,TRBJ1-6
TGTGCCAGCAGCTCCCGGACAGGGCGAAATGAAAAACTGTTTTTT,CASSSRTGRNEKLFF,NA,TRBV7-9,TRBD1,TRBJ1-4
TGCGCCAGCAGCGCCCATGGTTGGAACACTGAAGCTTTCTTT,CASSAHGWNTEAFF,NA,TRBV5-1,NA,TRBJ1-1
TGTGCCAGCAGCTTAGGCTTAGGGTCCGGAAATTCACCCCTCCACTTT,CASSLGLGSGNSPLHF,NA,TRBV7-2,NA,TRBJ1-6
TGTGCCAGCAGCTTGGCAGGGTACGGACAGCCCCAGCATTTT,CASSLAGYGQPQHF,NA,TRBV5-4,NA,TRBJ1-5